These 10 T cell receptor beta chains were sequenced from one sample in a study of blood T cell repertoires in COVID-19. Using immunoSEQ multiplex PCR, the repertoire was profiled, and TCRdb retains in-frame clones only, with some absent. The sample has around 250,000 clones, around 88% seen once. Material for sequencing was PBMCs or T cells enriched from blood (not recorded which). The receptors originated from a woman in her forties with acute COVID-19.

CDR3 loop: CASYSAQGEQFF. For the CDR3, the DNA is TGCGCCAGTTACTCGGCTCAGGGCGAGCAGTTCTTC. This rearrangement joins TRBV10-2 to TRBJ2-1, with D possibly matching TRBD1 (5 bases). V dropped 9 bases and J dropped 10 bases, with 16 bases sitting between them. The CDR3 is 12 amino acids. The germline V gene has CDR1 WSHSY and CDR2 SAAADI.

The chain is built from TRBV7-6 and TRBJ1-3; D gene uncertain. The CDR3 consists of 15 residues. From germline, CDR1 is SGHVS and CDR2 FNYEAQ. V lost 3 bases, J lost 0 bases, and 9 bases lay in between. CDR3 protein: CASSFEPGSGNTIYF. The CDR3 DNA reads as TGTGCCAGCAGCTTCGAGCCGGGCTCTGGAAACACCATATATTTT. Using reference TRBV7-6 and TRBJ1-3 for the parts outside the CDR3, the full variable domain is GAGVSQSPRYKVTKRGQDVALRCDPISGHVSLYWYRQALGQGPEFLTYFNYEAQQDKSGLPNDRFSAERPEGSISTLTIQRTEQRDSAMYRCASSFEPGSGNTIYFGEGSWLTVV.

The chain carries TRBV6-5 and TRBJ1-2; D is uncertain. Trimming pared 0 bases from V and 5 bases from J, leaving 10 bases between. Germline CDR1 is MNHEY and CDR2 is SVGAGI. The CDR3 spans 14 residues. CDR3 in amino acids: CASSYSNRRYGYTF. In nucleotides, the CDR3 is TGTGCCAGCAGTTACTCGAACCGTCGGTATGGCTACACCTTC.

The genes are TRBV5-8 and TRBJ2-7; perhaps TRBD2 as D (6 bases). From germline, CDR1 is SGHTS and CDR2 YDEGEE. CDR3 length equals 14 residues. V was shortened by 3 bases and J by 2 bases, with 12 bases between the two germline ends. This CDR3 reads CASSSRDWPYEQYF. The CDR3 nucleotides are TGTGCCAGCAGCTCCCGGGACTGGCCCTACGAGCAGTACTTC.

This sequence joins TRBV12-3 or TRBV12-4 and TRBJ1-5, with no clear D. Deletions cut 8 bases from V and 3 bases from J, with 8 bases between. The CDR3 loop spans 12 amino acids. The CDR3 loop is CASGGNNQPQHF. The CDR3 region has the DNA TGTGCCAGCGGAGGGAACAATCAGCCCCAGCATTTT.

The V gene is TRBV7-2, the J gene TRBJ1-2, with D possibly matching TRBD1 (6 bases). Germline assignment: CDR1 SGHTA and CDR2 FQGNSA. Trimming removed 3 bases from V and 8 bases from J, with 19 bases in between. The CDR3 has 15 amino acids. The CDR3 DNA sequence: TGTGCCAGCAGCTTCCTGAGCAGGGGAACGAGAGGCTACACCTTC. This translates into CASSFLSRGTRGYTF.

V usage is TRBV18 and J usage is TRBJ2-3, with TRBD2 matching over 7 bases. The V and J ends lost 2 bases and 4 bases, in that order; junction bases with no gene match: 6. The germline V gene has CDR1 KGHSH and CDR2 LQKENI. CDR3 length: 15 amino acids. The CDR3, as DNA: TGTGCCAGCTCACCAAAACTGGCGGGAGCAGATACGCAGTATTTT. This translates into CASSPKLAGADTQYF.

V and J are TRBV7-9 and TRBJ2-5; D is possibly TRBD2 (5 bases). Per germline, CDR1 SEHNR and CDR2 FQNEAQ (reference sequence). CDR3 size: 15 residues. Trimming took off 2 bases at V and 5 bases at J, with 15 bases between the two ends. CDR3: CASSLRLAIRETQYF. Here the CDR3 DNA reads TGTGCCAGCAGCTTACGGCTAGCCATACGCGAGACCCAGTACTTC.

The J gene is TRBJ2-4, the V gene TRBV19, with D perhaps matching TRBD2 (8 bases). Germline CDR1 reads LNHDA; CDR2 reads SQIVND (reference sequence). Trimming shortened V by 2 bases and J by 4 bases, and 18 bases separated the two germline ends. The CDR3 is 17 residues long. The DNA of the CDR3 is TGTGCCAGTAGTATACAGGGGGTAGCGGGACCTAAAAACATTCAGTACTTC. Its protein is CASSIQGVAGPKNIQYF. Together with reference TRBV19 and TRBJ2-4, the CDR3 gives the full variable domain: DGGITQSPKYLFRKEGQNVTLSCEQNLNHDAMYWYRQDPGQGLRLIYYSQIVNDFQKGDIAEGYSVSREKKESFPLTVTSAQKNPTAFYLCASSIQGVAGPKNIQYFGAGTRLSVL.

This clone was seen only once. The CDR3 DNA sequence: TGTGCCAGTAGTAGAAGGACTAGCGGAAGTGGGTGGAATGAGCAGTTCTTC. This codes for CASSRRTSGSGWNEQFF. The rearrangement joins TRBV19 to TRBJ2-1; 10 nucleotides align to TRBD2. This CDR3 spans 17 amino acids. Germline CDR1 LNHDA, CDR2 SQIVND (reference sequence). V was pared by 4 bases and J by 7 bases, with 13 bases of the junction left unmatched.